The source of this T cell receptor (beta chain) is a study of blood T cell repertoires in COVID-19. On the study more broadly: Italy, Spain and the United States were the sources of the convalescent and acute COVID-19 samples. The analysed material was cDNA or gDNA that came from T cells, B-cell-depleted T cells, or PBMCs.

In the authors' methods: Amplification from reference gene primers served as the basis for estimated nucleated cell counts. Using immunoSEQ multiplex PCR, the repertoire was profiled, and TCRdb retains in-frame clones only, with some absent. D and trimming come from the DNA, and the V and J calls and clone size come from that table. The profile shows 100,000 or so clones, about nine tenths of them singletons. Germline CDR1 reads SGHRS; CDR2 reads YFSETQ. CDR3 length equals 15 residues. Trimming stripped 3 bases from V and 0 bases from J, with 13 bases between. This chain joins TRBV5-1 and TRBJ2-7; D is unresolved. The sample taken for sequencing was peripheral blood. This clonotype was sampled from a man aged 60-69 years with acute or convalescent COVID-19. CDR3 nucleotides: TGCGCCAGCAGCTCGCAAGGCGGAAGCTCCTACGAGCAGTACTTC. Translated: CASSSQGGSSYEQYF.